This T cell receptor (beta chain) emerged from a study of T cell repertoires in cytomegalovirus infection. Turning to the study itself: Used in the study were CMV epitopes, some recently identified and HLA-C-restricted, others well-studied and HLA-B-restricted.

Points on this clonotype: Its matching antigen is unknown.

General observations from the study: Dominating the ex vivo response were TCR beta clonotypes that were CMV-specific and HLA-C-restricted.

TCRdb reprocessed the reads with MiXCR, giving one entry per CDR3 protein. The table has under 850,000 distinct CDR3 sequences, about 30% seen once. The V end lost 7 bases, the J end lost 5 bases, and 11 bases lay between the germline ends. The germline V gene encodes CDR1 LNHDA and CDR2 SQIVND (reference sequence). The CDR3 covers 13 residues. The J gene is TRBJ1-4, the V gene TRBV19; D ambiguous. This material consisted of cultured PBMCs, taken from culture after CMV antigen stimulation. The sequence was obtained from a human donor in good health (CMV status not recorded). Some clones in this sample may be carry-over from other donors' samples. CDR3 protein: CASKMGQNEKLFF. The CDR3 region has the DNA TGTGCCAGTAAAATGGGCCAGAATGAAAAACTGTTTTTT.